Included here is one T cell receptor beta chain sequence, with context. Its target antigen remains unknown. Just one base apart from a much larger clone, this may be a read error. The germline V gene (reference sequence) supplies CDR1 SGHKS and CDR2 YYEKEE. Inclusive of the bounding cysteine and phenylalanine, the CDR3 is 14 residues long. Here the CDR3 DNA is all that survives: 42 bases in frame from base 1. The data were taken from a study of T cells in Graves' hyperthyroidism and ophthalmopathy (dated by TCRdb to between 2018 and 2021). Regarding the complete study: Peripheral blood was sampled at the time of initial diagnosis, prior to any treatment. After blood sampling, hyperthyroidism patients were treated with methimazole at a starting dose of 30 mg daily, and ophthalmopathy patients were treated with high-dose intravenous methylprednisolone. In about 6 Graves' hyperthyroidism patients, the study also compared T-cell repertoires from thyroid tissue with T-cell repertoires from blood. To identify TCR V-J signatures that set the groups apart, the researchers used a discovery cohort of roughly 100 patients, made up of 40 to 45 with Graves' ophthalmopathy and 57 with stable Graves' hyperthyroidism. The 95 to 100 discovery patients were randomly divided into training and test sets at a 7:3 ratio. The paper describes TCR Vbeta CDR3 sequencing of roughly 130 peripheral blood samples, made up of under 50 ophthalmopathy patients, roughly 75 hyperthyroidism patients and 17 progressor patients. Prospective prediction of ophthalmopathy was tested in an independent validation cohort consisting of under 20 hyperthyroidism patients and approximately 16 patients who later progressed to ophthalmopathy.

The TCR beta CDR3 regions were amplified from RNA transcripts. The first round of RT-PCR for the TCR CDR3 was performed with the HTBI primer set and the Qiagen OneStep RT-PCR kit. Libraries were constructed in a second round of multiplex PCR, after which size selection and purification were performed. The libraries were sequenced on an Illumina HiSeq2000 using paired-end 100 bp reads. Per the source publication's procedure: Raw data were processed with SOAPnuke, discarding reads with adapters, uncalled bases, mean Phred below 15, or no exact constant-primer or identifier match. COPE v1.2.5 was used to merge the high-quality paired reads, and each unique nucleotide sequence was defined as a clonotype. MiTCR v1.1 was used to align clonotypes to the IMGT TRBV, TRBD and TRBJ reference segments. The analysis included only V-J combinations with a frequency above 0.0001, which together covered 98% to 99.2% of the repertoires. A TCS score was defined as the ratio of F50 (clonal expansion) to E x V (chaos), with BLOSUM62-based TCRdist applied between CDR3 peptides within each V-J. Welch's t-statistics and random forest reduced roughly 540 V-J features to roughly 13, which were used in a naive Bayes classifier (R e1071). The similarity between thyroid and blood repertoires was quantified using the Morisita-Horn index. TCRdb took the public reads, trimmed them with fastp at Q25, ran MiXCR for clone calling and kept in-frame beta chains. When rows share a CDR3 protein, they turn into one entry using the most common DNA and genes. The V and J calls here are based on TCRdb, not the publication. The sample table lists 700,000 to 850,000 distinct CDR3 sequences, over 35% of them with a count of one. The biggest ten clones account for roughly 30% of the sample.

Stable Graves' hyperthyroidism was defined as the absence of progression to ophthalmopathy over 18 months of follow-up. Hyperthyroidism patients were newly diagnosed, with disease duration under 2 months, and aged 18 to 65 years. Exclusion was applied to patients with uncontrolled infections, other autoimmune diseases, pregnancy or lactation. Diagnoses were established on the basis of clinical symptoms, serum thyroxine and TRAb, thyroid ultrasound, and orbital computed tomography. PBMCs were isolated from about 10 ml of fresh peripheral blood by Ficoll-Paque density gradient centrifugation. Trizol reagent was used to extract total RNA, and RNA quality was then checked on an Agilent 2100 Bioanalyzer. Beyond this particular receptor, the publication reports: Most expanded thyroid clonotypes (frequency above 0.001) were also detected in blood, suggesting blood repertoires may reflect thyroid immune responses. During validation, the model predicted progression to ophthalmopathy a median of about 5.9 months ahead of onset, with almost 71% sensitivity and almost 75% specificity. A 13 V-J signature model separated ophthalmopathy from stable hyperthyroidism, with 87.88% sensitivity and roughly 84% specificity in cross-validation and 80%/75% in testing. Sample size was not statistically predetermined, and blinding of investigators to group allocation was not performed.

This receptor was taken from a woman aged 40 to 50 with Graves' hyperthyroidism. The rearrangement joined TRBV5-5 to TRBJ1-4; too little of a D gene remains to name it. Specimen: blood. The CDR3 region has the sequence CVSTEGNWDEKLFF. Here is the DNA: TGTGTCAGCACCGAGGGAAATTGGGATGAAAAACTGTTTTTT.